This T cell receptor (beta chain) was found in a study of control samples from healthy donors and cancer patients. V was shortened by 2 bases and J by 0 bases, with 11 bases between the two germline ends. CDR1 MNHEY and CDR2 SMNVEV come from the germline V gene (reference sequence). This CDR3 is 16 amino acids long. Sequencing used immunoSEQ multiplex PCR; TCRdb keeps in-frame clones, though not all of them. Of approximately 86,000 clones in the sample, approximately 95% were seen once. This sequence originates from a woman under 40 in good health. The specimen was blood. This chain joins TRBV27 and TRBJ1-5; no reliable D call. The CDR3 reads CASSLAVPASNQPQHF. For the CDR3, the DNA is TGTGCCAGCAGTTTAGCGGTGCCAGCTAGCAATCAGCCCCAGCATTTT.